The 19 T cell receptor beta chains in this list originate from one sample, sequenced in a study of circulating tumor DNA in untreated peripheral T-cell lymphoma. Generated by immunoSEQ multiplex PCR, the TCRdb table keeps only in-frame clones and is missing some. This sample has about 1,400 clones, with about 70% found just once. The material sequenced was tumor tissue. These TCRs come from a human donor with peripheral T-cell lymphoma.

This clone occurred a few times. The chain is built from TRBV25-1 and TRBJ2-1, with 10 bases matching TRBD2. The CDR3 covers 16 residues. Germline CDR1 MGHDK, CDR2 SYGVNS. J gave up 6 bases and V 0 bases, and 5 bases lay outside the gene matches. As DNA, the CDR3 is TGTGCCAGCAGTGAATATAAGCGGGGGGGCCGCAATGAGCAGTTCTTC. Translating it yields CASSEYKRGGRNEQFF.

The gene calls are TRBV23-1 and TRBJ2-3, with unresolved D. TRBV23-1 is an ORF for which the function is uncertain. The length of the CDR3 is 13 residues. Between the trimmed V and J ends, which lost 4 bases and 1 base, there was a span of 6 bases. Written as DNA, the CDR3 is TGCGCCAGCAGTCGCGTGTGCACAGATACGCAGTATTTT. Its translation: CASSRVCTDTQYF.

This sequence joins TRBV29-1 and TRBJ2-7; 7 bases align to TRBD1. Germline V gives CDR1 SQVTM, CDR2 ANQGSEA. This CDR3 contains 12 residues. V lost 6 bases and J lost 5; bases outside the gene matches: 7. The CDR3 reads CSVDNRGDEQYF. CDR3 DNA: TGCAGCGTAGATAACAGGGGCGACGAGCAGTACTTC.

This chain connects TRBV30 to TRBJ1-1; D is unclear. V was cut by 0 bases and J by 5 bases, with 10 bases left in between. This CDR3 spans 13 amino acids. CDR1 is GTSNPN and CDR2 is SVGIG in the germline V gene (reference sequence). The CDR3 bases are TGTGCCTGGAGTGTAAGGTCCGCGACTGAAGCTTTCTTT. Translation: CAWSVRSATEAFF.

This sequence joins TRBV11-3 and TRBJ1-4, with D possibly being TRBD1 (5 bases). The CDR3 loop spans 14 amino acids. The V gene's germline CDR1 is SGHNT and CDR2 YENEEA. V shed 5 bases and J shed 7 bases, with 14 bases lying between them. The CDR3 loop is CASSLGMGGEKLFF. CDR3 coding DNA: TGTGCCAGCAGCCTAGGGATGGGGGGTGAAAAACTGTTTTTT.

The V gene is TRBV11-3, the J gene TRBJ2-1; 8 positions agree with TRBD2. The ends lost 3 bases at V and 8 bases at J; junction bases unmatched: 6. The CDR3 runs 14 residues. Germline V lookup: CDR1 SGHNT, CDR2 YENEEA. The CDR3 DNA reads as TGTGCCAGCAGCTTGGGACTAGATCCCCATGAGCAGTTCTTC. Its protein is CASSLGLDPHEQFF. The whole variable domain, remainder taken from reference TRBV11-3 and TRBJ2-1, is EAGVVQSPRYKIIEKKQPVAFWCNPISGHNTLYWYLQNLGQGPELLIRYENEEAVDDSQLPKDRFSAERLKGVDSTLKIQPAELGDSAVYLCASSLGLDPHEQFFGPGTRLTVL.

The chain employs TRBV11-3 and TRBJ1-2; D is ambiguous. CDR1 SGHNT and CDR2 YENEEA come from the germline V gene. The CDR3 loop spans 15 amino acids. The ends were cut back, 6 bases at V and 7 bases at J, with 21 bases in the middle. In DNA, the CDR3 is TGTGCCAGCAGGGTCCTCATGGAAGCCAATGGTGGCTACACCTTC. Protein product: CASRVLMEANGGYTF.

This sequence joins TRBV18 and TRBJ1-1; D gene uncertain. Trimming stripped 0 bases from V and 0 bases from J, with 11 bases between. The CDR3 covers 16 residues. The V gene's germline CDR1 is KGHSH and CDR2 LQKENI. The CDR3 DNA is TGTGCCAGCTCACCACCGATGTGGACCTTGAACACTGAAGCTTTCTTT. Its translation: CASSPPMWTLNTEAFF.

In its sample, this clone was seen a few times. V and J are TRBV11-3 and TRBJ2-1; D possibly matches TRBD1 or TRBD2 (5 bases each). The length of the CDR3 is 18 residues. V was trimmed by 5 bases and J by 2 bases, leaving 22 bases between them. Germline values: CDR1 SGHNT, CDR2 YENEEA. Here the CDR3 reads CASSRGPEAWGAYNEQFF. The CDR3 region has the DNA TGTGCCAGCAGCCGGGGCCCCGAGGCCTGGGGCGCCTACAATGAGCAGTTCTTC.

By share, this clone counts as medium-sized. The chain has TRBV11-3 and TRBJ1-2, with D perhaps TRBD1 (5 bases). Germline V lookup: CDR1 SGHNT, CDR2 YENEEA. Trimming removed 1 base at V and 4 bases at J, with 10 bases between. This CDR3 comprises 14 residues. The CDR3 DNA sequence: TGTGCCAGCAGCTTAGGGGGACCGATCTATGGCTACACCTTC. This translates into CASSLGGPIYGYTF.

The chain joins TRBV6-8 to TRBJ2-7; 11 bases map to TRBD2. The junction had 7 bases not matched to a gene; V was cut back by 2 bases and J by 1 base. The germline V gene encodes CDR1 MNHGY and CDR2 SAAAGT. The CDR3 has 17 amino acids. CDR3 sequence: CASSYPRRLAGSYEQYF. The CDR3 DNA reads TGTGCCAGCAGTTACCCCCGCCGACTAGCGGGGTCCTACGAGCAGTACTTC.

The chain uses TRBV19 and TRBJ2-1, with D hard to call. Germline V gene lookup returns CDR1 LNHDA and CDR2 SQIVND (reference sequence). V was pared by 0 bases and J by 4 bases, with 19 bases between. The CDR3 has 18 residues. The CDR3 region is CASSIDYSPGQPYNEQFF. Written as DNA, the CDR3 is TGTGCCAGTAGTATAGACTACTCCCCCGGGCAGCCTTACAATGAGCAGTTCTTC.

This clone was found a few times. V usage is TRBV2 and J usage is TRBJ2-2; D is uncertain. Per germline, CDR1 SNHLY and CDR2 FYNNEI. Trimming cost V 5 bases and J 3 bases, with 13 bases left between them. This CDR3 is built from 15 residues. The CDR3 DNA follows: TGTGCCAGCAGTTACCGGACGGAATACACCGGGGAGCTGTTTTTT. Translating it yields CASSYRTEYTGELFF.

The V call is TRBV5-1, the J call TRBJ2-7; 8 bases map to TRBD2. Per the germline V gene, CDR1 is SGHRS and CDR2 is YFSETQ. Losses at the gene ends were 4 bases for V and 3 bases for J; bases not matched to a gene: 6. This CDR3 is built from 14 residues. CDR3 loop: CASSVGGEIYEQYF. CDR3 bases: TGCGCCAGCAGCGTCGGGGGGGAGATCTACGAGCAGTACTTC.

The rearrangement links TRBV23-1 to TRBJ2-1; D call uncertain. TRBV23-1 is an open reading frame whose function is uncertain. Trimming pared 6 bases from V and 5 bases from J, leaving 11 bases between. This CDR3 region has 13 residues. The CDR3 coding sequence is TGCGCCAGCAGCTTTCAAGACAACAATGAGCAGTTCTTC. Protein: CASSFQDNNEQFF.

The genes are TRBV7-1 and TRBJ1-2, with no clear D. TRBV7-1 is annotated as an ORF whose role is uncertain. V lost 5 bases to trimming and J lost 0 bases, with 7 bases between them. The CDR3 totals 13 residues. The CDR3 spells CASSLNSNYGYTF. CDR3 coding DNA: TGTGCCAGCAGCCTAAATTCTAACTATGGCTACACCTTC.

This clone was seen a handful of times. The chain is built from TRBV30 and TRBJ1-1; D unclear. CDR1 and CDR2 (germline): GTSNPN, SVGIG (reference sequence). Trimming took 0 bases from V and 4 from J, leaving 9 bases between them. CDR3 size: 13 residues. This CDR3 reads CAWSVLLTTEAFF. The CDR3 coding sequence is TGTGCCTGGAGTGTCCTCCTGACCACTGAAGCTTTCTTT.

The J gene is TRBJ2-7, the V gene TRBV28; 7 positions agree with TRBD1. The CDR3 length is 13 residues. Germline assignment: CDR1 MDHEN and CDR2 SYDVKM. V lost 11 bases and J lost 0; bases outside the gene matches: 7. CDR3 region: CAGEQGSSYEQYF. CDR3 nucleotide sequence: TGTGCCGGAGAACAGGGGAGCTCCTACGAGCAGTACTTC.

Remarks on this clone: Other DNA sequences within the sample encode an identical CDR3. This rearrangement joins TRBV11-3 to TRBJ1-5; no clear D gene. V lost 5 bases, J lost 3 bases, and 14 bases lay in between. CDR1 and CDR2 (germline): SGHNT, YENEEA. This CDR3 spans 15 amino acids. The CDR3 DNA reads TGTGCCAGCAGCCTGTCGCCGGGATTCAATCAGCCCCAGCATTTT. This codes for CASSLSPGFNQPQHF.